The 18 T cell receptor beta chains reported below all come from one sample, sequenced in a study of blood T cell repertoires in COVID-19. Sequencing was performed with immunoSEQ multiplex PCR; in TCRdb, only in-frame clones are kept and a portion is missing. The repertoire holds 150,000 or so clones, with 85% as singletons. The sequencing sample was made of peripheral blood. These receptor sequences come from a human donor with acute or convalescent COVID-19. The donor label of this sample is uncertain.

This clone was seen a single time. The chain recombines TRBV7-9 with TRBJ1-2; TRBD1 matches at 8 bases. J was trimmed by 0 bases and V by 1 base; bases with no gene match: 4. The CDR3 runs 16 residues. The germline gives CDR1 SEHNR, CDR2 FQNEAQ (reference sequence). CDR3 in DNA: TGTGCCAGCAGCTTAGGTTCAGGGGGCCCTAACTATGGCTACACCTTC. Translated, it gives CASSLGSGGPNYGYTF.

This rearrangement joins TRBV4-2 to TRBJ2-2; 7 nucleotides line up with TRBD2. Germline V gene sequence: CDR1 LGHNA, CDR2 YNFKEQ. Germline trimming cut 1 base from V and 4 bases from J; bases unmatched to any gene: 3. This CDR3 contains 15 residues. In nucleotides, the CDR3 is TGTGCCAGCAGCCAAGGGGGGGGAACCACCGGGGAGCTGTTTTTT. Protein product: CASSQGGGTTGELFF.

The V gene is TRBV5-1, the J gene TRBJ1-5, with a weak D call TRBD1 (6 bases). V was clipped by 4 bases and J by 5 bases, with 13 bases between them. The CDR3 contains 14 residues. Germline V CDR1 and CDR2: SGHRS, YFSETQ. The CDR3 loop reads CASSPSGVDQPQHF. CDR3 nucleotides: TGCGCCAGCAGCCCTTCAGGGGTGGATCAGCCCCAGCATTTT.

The CDR3 reads CASSLVASDYGYTF. The CDR3 nucleotides read TGCGCCAGCAGCTTGGTAGCGTCAGACTATGGCTACACCTTC. This chain joins TRBV5-1 and TRBJ1-2; no firm D call. The CDR3 is made up of 14 amino acids. Germline-derived CDR1 and CDR2 are SGHRS and YFSETQ. V dropped 0 bases and J dropped 3 bases, with 9 bases sitting between them. Using reference TRBV5-1 and TRBJ1-2 for the parts outside the CDR3, the full variable domain is KAGVTQTPRYLIKTRGQQVTLSCSPISGHRSVSWYQQTPGQGLQFLFEYFSETQRNKGNFPGRFSGRQFSNSRSEMNVSTLELGDSALYLCASSLVASDYGYTFGSGTRLTVV.

The V call is TRBV7-2, the J call TRBJ2-5; D gene uncertain. CDR3 length: 12 amino acids. With 4 bases removed from V and 2 bases from J, the gap between germline ends came to 5 bases. Germline V gene lookup returns CDR1 SGHTA and CDR2 FQGNSA. CDR3 residues: CASSYRQETQYF. The DNA of the CDR3 is TGTGCCAGCAGCTACAGACAAGAGACCCAGTACTTC.

The chain has TRBV21-1 and TRBJ1-4; the table assigns TRBD1, which was not confirmed against the DNA. TRBV21-1 is a pseudogene locus. This CDR3 region has 13 residues. CDR3 protein: CASRQGSEEKLFF. CDR3 in DNA: TGTGCCAGCAGACAGGGCTCGGAGGAAAAACTGTTTTTT.

V is TRBV7-2 and J is TRBJ2-7; 8 positions agree with TRBD1. CDR1 SGHTA and CDR2 FQGNSA come from the germline V gene. Germline trimming cut 1 base from V and 3 bases from J; bases unmatched to any gene: 2. CDR3 length: 14 residues. CDR3 amino acids: CASSLGTGIYEQYF. CDR3 bases: TGTGCCAGCAGCTTAGGGACAGGGATCTACGAGCAGTACTTC.

V and J are TRBV28 and TRBJ1-1; no definite D call. CDR3 size: 15 residues. Trimming removed 7 bases at V and 4 bases at J, with 19 bases between. Per the germline V gene, CDR1 is MDHEN and CDR2 is SYDVKM. CDR3 in DNA: TGTGCCAGCAAGGTTAATGGCCTAACGGGCACTGAAGCTTTCTTT. This sequence encodes CASKVNGLTGTEAFF.

The chain employs TRBV4-3 and TRBJ2-7; 9 nucleotides line up with TRBD2. This CDR3 is built from 15 residues. Germline trimming cut 0 bases from V and 5 bases from J; bases unmatched to any gene: 5. The germline gives CDR1 LGHNA, CDR2 YSLEER. This chain's CDR3 is CASSQDGLAINEQYF. The CDR3 bases are TGCGCCAGCAGCCAAGATGGACTAGCGATAAACGAGCAGTACTTC.

This clone was counted once. The rearrangement uses TRBV6-2 or TRBV6-3 and TRBJ2-7; D perhaps matches TRBD1 (5 bases). V was pared by 2 bases and J by 1 base, with 21 bases between. Germline values: CDR1 MNHEY, CDR2 SVGEGT. The CDR3 totals 18 residues. CDR3 DNA sequence: TGTGCCAGCAGTTACCGTTTAGGACAAAGGACGGTGTCCTACGAGCAGTACTTC. It encodes CASSYRLGQRTVSYEQYF.

This chain joins TRBV7-8 and TRBJ1-3; D call uncertain. This CDR3 comprises 15 residues. The germline V gene has CDR1 SGHVS and CDR2 FQNEAQ. V lost 7 bases, J lost 2 bases, and 15 bases lay in between. CDR3 bases: TGTGCCAGCACCCGACGGGATTTGACTGGAAACACCATATATTTT. This encodes CASTRRDLTGNTIYF.

The rearrangement links TRBV4-1 to TRBJ1-4; D is perhaps TRBD1 (5 bases). The CDR3 is 15 residues long. The germline V and J ends were trimmed by 3 bases and 2 bases, with 10 bases remaining between them. Germline V gene lookup returns CDR1 MGHRA and CDR2 YSYEKL. CDR3 DNA sequence: TGCGCCAGCAGCCAGGGACGGGGGACTAATGAAAAACTGTTTTTT. Translated, it gives CASSQGRGTNEKLFF.

The chain uses TRBV27 and TRBJ2-1; D possibly corresponds to TRBD2 (6 bases). The CDR3 spans 13 residues. Germline V CDR1 and CDR2: MNHEY, SMNVEV (reference sequence). Trimming removed 3 bases at V and 7 bases at J, with 10 bases between. In DNA, the CDR3 is TGTGCCAGCAGTTTGGGACGGGGGAATGAGCAGTTCTTC. This sequence encodes CASSLGRGNEQFF.

This clone was seen a single time. The chain employs TRBV29-1 and TRBJ1-1; a weak D match, TRBD1 (6 bases). This CDR3 region has 13 residues. V lost 5 bases and J 1 base, leaving 11 bases between the germline ends. Germline CDR1 SQVTM, CDR2 ANQGSEA. This CDR3 is CSVRTAPNTEAFF. The CDR3 DNA is TGCAGCGTTCGGACAGCCCCGAACACTGAAGCTTTCTTT.

This clone appeared a few times. V and J are TRBV7-7 and TRBJ2-1; 11 bases line up with TRBD1. Germline CDR1 and CDR2: SSHAT and FNYEAQ (reference sequence). After removal of 5 bases from V and 8 bases from J, the junction contained 5 bases not matched to a gene. CDR3 size: 14 residues. The CDR3 spells CASSRDRGTDEQFF. CDR3 coding DNA: TGTGCCAGCAGCCGGGACAGGGGGACCGATGAGCAGTTCTTC.

This clone showed up just once. The chain carries TRBV2 and TRBJ2-5; no definite D call. The ends were cut back, 7 bases at V and 7 bases at J, with 7 bases in the middle. Germline CDR1 reads SNHLY; CDR2 reads FYNNEI. The CDR3 runs to 10 residues. This CDR3 reads CASTAVTQYF. CDR3 in DNA: TGTGCCAGCACTGCGGTGACCCAGTACTTC.

V is TRBV7-2 and J is TRBJ2-1, with TRBD1 matching over 7 bases. The CDR3 extends over 14 amino acids. With 5 bases clipped from V and 8 bases from J, the junction kept 9 bases outside the gene matches. Germline-derived CDR1 and CDR2 are SGHTA and FQGNSA. The CDR3 nucleotides read TGTGCCAGCAGCGTCGGGACAGCGAGATATGAGCAGTTCTTC. It encodes CASSVGTARYEQFF.

This chain links TRBV2 with TRBJ1-4; 9 bases match TRBD1. CDR1 and CDR2 from the germline V gene are SNHLY and FYNNEI. The CDR3 runs to 14 residues. After removal of 6 bases from V and 6 bases from J, the junction contained 5 bases not matched to a gene. The CDR3 DNA follows: TGTGCCAGCAGGACAGGGGGTATCGATGAAAAACTGTTTTTT. It encodes CASRTGGIDEKLFF.